The clone carrying this T cell receptor beta chain was found a few times. The germline V and J ends were trimmed by 3 bases and 5 bases, with 7 bases remaining between them. Germline CDR1 reads KGHSH; CDR2 reads LQKENI. This CDR3 is built from 13 residues. The PCR used 60 Vbeta and 13 Jbeta primers. Assay: immunoSEQ multiplex PCR; the TCRdb copy retains only in-frame clones and omits some. The sample lists approximately 160,000 clones, approximately 85% occurring once. The data originate from a study of cytomegalovirus exposure and HLA in healthy donors. Study-level information: T cells numbering about 200 million yielded some 100 million unique TCR beta sequences in an earlier analysis.

Sequencing input: PBMCs. The V call is TRBV18, the J call TRBJ1-4; D not resolved. The receptor's source is a girl aged 2-10 years in good health and CMV-seropositive. For the CDR3, the DNA is TGTGCCAGCTCACCCGCGGGGAATGAAAAACTGTTTTTT. This sequence encodes CASSPAGNEKLFF.